These T cell receptor beta chains were read from a single sample in a study of vaccination and CD4 T cells after COVID-19. These receptors have no known antigen. TCRdb fed the PCR reads into MiXCR, producing one record per CDR3 protein. Among some 15,000 distinct CDR3 sequences listed, more than 20% were seen once. The specimen was CD4+ T cells from blood, cultured in vitro, collected after SARS-CoV-2 vaccination. These receptor sequences come from a human donor who had recovered from COVID-19. The CDR3 runs from the conserved cysteine through the conserved F or W. D genes are given only for firm matches.

>-|TRBJ1-2|TRBV10-2
CASSVNYGYTF
>TRBD1|TRBJ1-2|TRBV30
CAWRAATGPSDGYTF
>TRBD1|TRBJ2-4|TRBV4-3
CASSQDPGQGQNIQYF
>TRBD1|TRBJ1-1|TRBV6-2/TRBV6-3
CASRGTGQNTEAFF
>-|TRBJ1-1|TRBV7-9
CASSLARGALNTEAFF
>TRBD1|TRBJ1-5|TRBV19
CASSIGTASSNQPQHF
>-|TRBJ1-5|TRBV28
CASSLSHGVQPQHF
>-|TRBJ2-1|TRBV20-1
CSARAWASRQNNEQFF
>-|TRBJ2-1|TRBV24-1
CATSDPLTEQFF
>TRBD1|TRBJ2-7|TRBV20-1
CSARSWDRDVHEQYF
>-|TRBJ2-5|TRBV28
CASSLYSALETQYF
>-|TRBJ2-1|TRBV6-5
CASSYRDPRGEQFF
>-|TRBJ1-6|TRBV23-1
CASSQESTAGNVVNSPLHF
>-|TRBJ2-3|TRBV20-1
CSASVEMTQYF
>TRBD1|TRBJ2-1|TRBV5-5
CASLRDRYYNEQFF
>-|TRBJ2-2|TRBV6-5
CASSYMAGELFF
>TRBD1|TRBJ1-2|TRBV19
CASSIGGQSHGYTF
>-|TRBJ2-1|TRBV7-2
CASSRQDYEQFF
>-|TRBJ1-5|TRBV2
CASSDRGGQPQHF
>TRBD2|TRBJ2-1|TRBV6-1
CATILAVAGLSEQFF
>-|TRBJ1-3|TRBV28
CASSEISGNTIYF
>-|TRBJ1-2|TRBV5-6
CASRGSANYGYTF
>TRBD1|TRBJ1-1|TRBV10-2
CASSEPTGAEAFF
>-|TRBJ2-1|TRBV20-1
CSARGGGSSYNEQFF
>TRBD1|TRBJ1-1|TRBV10-1
CASSPGTGPMGTEAFF
>-|TRBJ1-5|TRBV11-2
CASSLTPNSNQPQHF
>TRBD2|TRBJ2-1|TRBV5-4
CASSLGRLAGEINEQFF
>TRBD1|TRBJ2-6|TRBV19
CASRQGTSGANVLTF
>TRBD1|TRBJ2-7|TRBV5-4
CASSAQAGGGYEQYF
>TRBD1|TRBJ1-2|TRBV19
CASSATNRGLGEGYGYTF
>-|TRBJ1-2|TRBV6-1
CASSADRRAAGYTF
>TRBD1|TRBJ1-2|TRBV5-6
CASSKRTGKVDGYTF
>-|TRBJ1-2|TRBV12-3/TRBV12-4
CASSLISGSDRMKRYGYTF
>-|TRBJ2-7|TRBV5-1
CASSLDGEGVQYF
>-|TRBJ1-5|TRBV20-1
CSALIRENQPQHF
>-|TRBJ1-5|TRBV2
CASRSFQGNQPQHF
>-|TRBJ1-1|TRBV25-1
CASSEWAISTNTEAFF
>-|TRBJ1-2|TRBV7-2
CASSPRFTANYGYTF
>-|TRBJ2-2|TRBV30
CAWIRGNTGELFF
>-|TRBJ1-6|TRBV6-2/TRBV6-3
CASSYPVGGGVPLHF
>TRBD1|TRBJ1-4|TRBV4-2
CASSQEVETGDATNEKLFF
>TRBD2|TRBJ2-7|TRBV20-1
CSANPYGTSGIGQYF
>TRBD1|TRBJ2-1|TRBV11-3
CASSPRTGRQFF
>TRBD1|TRBJ2-5|TRBV9
CASGDREETQYF
>-|TRBJ1-2|TRBV2
CASTLANYGYTF
>-|TRBJ2-1|TRBV7-2
CASSLSAYPSDEQFF
>-|TRBJ1-4|TRBV7-2
CASSLVYGGGEKLFF
>TRBD2|TRBJ2-7|TRBV10-1
CASSPRGGSSEQYF
>-|TRBJ2-7|TRBV5-1
CASSFSVTTEEQYF
>-|TRBJ2-3|TRBV12-3/TRBV12-4
CASSLGISTDTQYF
>-|TRBJ2-3|TRBV21-1
CASSKVDHHTDTQYF
>-|TRBJ2-2|TRBV6-5
CASSYRRVTGELFF
>-|TRBJ1-1|TRBV20-1
CSAGLRMLNTEAFF